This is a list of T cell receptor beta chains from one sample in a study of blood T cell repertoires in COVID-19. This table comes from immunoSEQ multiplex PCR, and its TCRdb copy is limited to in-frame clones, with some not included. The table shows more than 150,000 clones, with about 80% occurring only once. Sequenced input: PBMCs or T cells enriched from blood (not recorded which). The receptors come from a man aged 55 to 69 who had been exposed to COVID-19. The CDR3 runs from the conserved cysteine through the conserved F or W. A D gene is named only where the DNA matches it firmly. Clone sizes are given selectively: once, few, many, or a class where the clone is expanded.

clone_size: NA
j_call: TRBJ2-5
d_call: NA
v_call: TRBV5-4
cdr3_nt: TGTGCCAGCAGCTTGGGACGGGGAGCAGAGACCCAGTACTTC
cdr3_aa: CASSLGRGAETQYF

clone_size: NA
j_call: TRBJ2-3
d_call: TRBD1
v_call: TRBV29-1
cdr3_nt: TGCAGCGTAACCCCGGGACAGGGTTCAGATACGCAGTATTTT
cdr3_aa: CSVTPGQGSDTQYF

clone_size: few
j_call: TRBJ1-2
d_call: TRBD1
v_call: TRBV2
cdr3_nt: TGTGCCAGCACCCCAGGGGGCACGAACTATGGCTACACCTTC
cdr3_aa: CASTPGGTNYGYTF

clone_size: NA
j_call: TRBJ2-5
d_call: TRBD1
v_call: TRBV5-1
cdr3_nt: TGCGCCAGCAGCTTGAATAACAGGGGAATGAGTAAGACCCAGTACTTC
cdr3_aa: CASSLNNRGMSKTQYF

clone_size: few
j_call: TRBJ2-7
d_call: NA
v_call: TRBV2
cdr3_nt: TGTGCCAGCAGTGCCATGGACAGACCCTACGAGCAGTACTTC
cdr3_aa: CASSAMDRPYEQYF

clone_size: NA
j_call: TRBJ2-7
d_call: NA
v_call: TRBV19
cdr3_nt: TGTGCCAGTAGTATCCCCACGGGAAGCTCCTACGAGCAGTACTTC
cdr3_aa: CASSIPTGSSYEQYF

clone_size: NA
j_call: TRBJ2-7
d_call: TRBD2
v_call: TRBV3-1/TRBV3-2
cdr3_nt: TGTGCCAGCAGCCAAGGGCTAGCGGGCGAGCAGTACTTC
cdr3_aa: CASSQGLAGEQYF

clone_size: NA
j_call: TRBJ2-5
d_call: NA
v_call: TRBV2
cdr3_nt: TGTGCCAGCAGGGCAGGGGGGAGAGAGACCCAGTACTTC
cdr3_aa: CASRAGGRETQYF

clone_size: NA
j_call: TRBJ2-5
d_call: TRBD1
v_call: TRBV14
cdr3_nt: TGTGCCAGCAGCACCGGGACAGCCTTACCAGAGACCCAGTACTTC
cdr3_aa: CASSTGTALPETQYF

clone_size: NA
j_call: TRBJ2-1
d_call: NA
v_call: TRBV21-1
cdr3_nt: TGTGCCAGCAGCAAAGCAGGCGGGACTAGCGGAAACAATGAGCAGTTCTTC
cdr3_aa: CASSKAGGTSGNNEQFF

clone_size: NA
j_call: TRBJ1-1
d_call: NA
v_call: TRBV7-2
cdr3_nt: TGTGCCAGCAGCGATACAGTGAACACTGAAGCTTTCTTT
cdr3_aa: CASSDTVNTEAFF

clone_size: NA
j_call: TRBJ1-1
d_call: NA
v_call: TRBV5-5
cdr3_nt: TGTGCCAGCAGCTTGGACAGGATCATCGGAGCTTTCTTT
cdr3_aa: CASSLDRIIGAFF

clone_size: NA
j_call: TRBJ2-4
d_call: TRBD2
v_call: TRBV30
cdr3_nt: TGTGCCTGGGGACTAGCGGGAGGTGCCAAAAACATTCAGTACTTC
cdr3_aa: CAWGLAGGAKNIQYF

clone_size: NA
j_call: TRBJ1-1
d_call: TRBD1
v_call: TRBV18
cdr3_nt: TGTGCCAGCTCACCAACCCGACAGGGCAGTGAAGCTTTCTTT
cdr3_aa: CASSPTRQGSEAFF

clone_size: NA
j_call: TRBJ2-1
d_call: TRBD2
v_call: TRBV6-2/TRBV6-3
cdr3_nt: TGTGCCAGCAGTTACTCGGCGGGAGGTTCCCATTACAATGAGCAGTTCTTC
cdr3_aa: CASSYSAGGSHYNEQFF

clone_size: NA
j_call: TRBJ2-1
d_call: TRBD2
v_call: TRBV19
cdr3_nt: TGTGCCAGTAAAGGGCGAGCGGGAGCCGGTGAGCAGTTCTTC
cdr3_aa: CASKGRAGAGEQFF

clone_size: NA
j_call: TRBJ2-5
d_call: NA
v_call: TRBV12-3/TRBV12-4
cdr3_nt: TGTGCCAGCATCCAGGAAAAAGAGACCCAGTACTTC
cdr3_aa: CASIQEKETQYF

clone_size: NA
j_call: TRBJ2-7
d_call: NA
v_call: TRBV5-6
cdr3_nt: TGTGCCAGCAGCTTGGGCAGGGGATTCTACGAGCAGTACTTC
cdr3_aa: CASSLGRGFYEQYF

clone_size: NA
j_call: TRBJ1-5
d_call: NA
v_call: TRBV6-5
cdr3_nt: TGTGCCAGCTCGCCAGCGCGAGGGAAGAATCAGCCCCAGCATTTT
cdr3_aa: CASSPARGKNQPQHF

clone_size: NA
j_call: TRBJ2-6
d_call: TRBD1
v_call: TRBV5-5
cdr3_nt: TGTGCCAGCAGCTTGGTTGCCAGGGGGTTCTCTGGGGCCAACGTCCTGACTTTC
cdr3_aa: CASSLVARGFSGANVLTF

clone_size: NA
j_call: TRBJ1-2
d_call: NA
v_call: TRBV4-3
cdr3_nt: TGCGCCAGCAGCCAAGATCAATCTAACTATGGCTACACCTTC
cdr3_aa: CASSQDQSNYGYTF

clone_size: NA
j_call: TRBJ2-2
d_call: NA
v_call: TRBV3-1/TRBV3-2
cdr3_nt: TGTGCCAGCTCCAACGGGAGGAACACCGGGGAGCTGTTTTTT
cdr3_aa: CASSNGRNTGELFF